The 13 T cell receptor beta chains below come from one sample, sequenced in a study of control samples from healthy donors and cancer patients. Sequencing used immunoSEQ multiplex PCR; TCRdb keeps in-frame clones, though not all of them. The sample carries some 140,000 clones, 80% to 90% recorded once. The sample consisted of blood. Every receptor here comes from a woman aged 25 to 45 in good health.

This chain uses TRBV27 with TRBJ2-7, with TRBD2 matching over 8 bases. The V segment lost 0 bases and the J segment 0 bases; nucleotides outside the gene matches: 10. CDR3 length: 18 amino acids. Germline values: CDR1 MNHEY, CDR2 SMNVEV (reference sequence). The CDR3 loop reads CASSLSTSGPGYSYEQYF. The DNA of the CDR3 is TGTGCCAGCAGTTTATCCACTAGCGGCCCTGGGTACTCCTACGAGCAGTACTTC.

This chain links TRBV6-5 with TRBJ1-5; the D is unclear. The ends were cut back, 8 bases at V and 4 bases at J, with 3 bases in the middle. The CDR3 loop spans 10 amino acids. The germline CDR1 and CDR2 sequences are MNHEY and SVGAGI. The CDR3: CASGNQPQHF. The CDR3 DNA is TGTGCCAGCGGTAATCAGCCCCAGCATTTT.

V is TRBV29-1 and J is TRBJ1-4; D may be TRBD1 (5 bases). The CDR3 spans 13 residues. The germline V gene encodes CDR1 SQVTM and CDR2 ANQGSEA. V was cut by 2 bases and J by 4 bases, with 8 bases left in between. The CDR3 loop is CSVESRDNEKLFF. For the CDR3, the DNA is TGCAGCGTTGAATCCAGGGATAATGAAAAACTGTTTTTT.

The chain has TRBV10-1 and TRBJ1-2; no reliable D call. Germline V gene lookup returns CDR1 WNHNN and CDR2 SYGVQD (reference sequence). The CDR3 covers 10 residues. The CDR3 spells CMDGDYGYTF. Here the CDR3 DNA reads TGCATGGACGGAGACTATGGCTACACCTTC.

The chain joins TRBV6-5 to TRBJ2-3, with 7 positions matching TRBD2. Germline lookup yields CDR1 MNHEY and CDR2 SVGAGI. The CDR3 extends over 16 amino acids. The V gene end was trimmed by 0 bases and the J gene end by 1 base; junction bases not matched to a gene: 4. The CDR3 bases are TGTGCCAGCAGTTACTCGATCACTAGCGGCACAGATACGCAGTATTTT. Its protein is CASSYSITSGTDTQYF.

The rearrangement uses TRBV19 and TRBJ2-2; D ambiguous. V lost 1 base, J lost 4 bases, and 10 bases lay in between. The CDR3 consists of 15 residues. CDR1 LNHDA and CDR2 SQIVND come from the germline V gene (reference sequence). As DNA, the CDR3 is TGTGCCAGTAGTATAGCCCCCCGCCTCACCGGGGAGCTGTTTTTT. This translates into CASSIAPRLTGELFF.

The chain carries TRBV19 and TRBJ1-5, with D possibly matching TRBD1 (5 bases). There are 14 residues in the CDR3. Germline assignment: CDR1 LNHDA and CDR2 SQIVND (reference sequence). V dropped 6 bases and J dropped 5 bases, with 14 bases sitting between them. CDR3 in DNA: TGTGCCAGTAGGGTGTTAGCGGGGGATCAGCCCCAGCATTTT. Its protein product is CASRVLAGDQPQHF.

This chain uses TRBV29-1 with TRBJ1-1; D is possibly TRBD1 (5 bases). The germline V gene encodes CDR1 SQVTM and CDR2 ANQGSEA. V lost 5 bases and J lost 10, with 11 bases in between. CDR3 length equals 10 residues. CDR3 bases: TGCAGCGTTAATGAGAGGGGAGCTTTCTTT. This sequence encodes CSVNERGAFF.

The chain employs TRBV6-5 and TRBJ1-1; perhaps TRBD1 as D (6 bases). Per germline, CDR1 MNHEY and CDR2 SVGAGI. V was trimmed by 6 bases and J by 4 bases, leaving 12 bases between them. This CDR3 is 13 amino acids long. In DNA, the CDR3 is TGTGCCAGCAGCCCCGGGGGCACCACTGAAGCTTTCTTT. Translating gives CASSPGGTTEAFF.

The CDR3 DNA is TGTGCCAGCCGTCCCGGGACAGTGATAGATGAAGCTTTCTTT. It yields the protein CASRPGTVIDEAFF. The V call is TRBV27, the J call TRBJ1-1, with TRBD1 identical over 7 bases. This CDR3 is built from 14 residues. Germline values: CDR1 MNHEY, CDR2 SMNVEV (reference sequence). Trimming took 8 bases from V and 7 from J; bases not matched to a gene: 13.

The chain is built from TRBV29-1 and TRBJ2-1; the D is unclear. Germline lookup yields CDR1 SQVTM and CDR2 ANQGSEA. The CDR3 has 12 amino acids. Trimming left V 3 bases short and J 4 bases short, with 7 bases between. CDR3 protein: CSVDDKYNEQFF. Written as DNA, the CDR3 is TGCAGCGTTGACGACAAATACAATGAGCAGTTCTTC.

This chain uses TRBV15 with TRBJ1-4, with D possibly TRBD1 on 6 matching bases. The CDR3 has 13 residues. Germline V lookup: CDR1 LNHNV, CDR2 YYDKDF (reference sequence). The germline V and J ends were trimmed by 5 bases and 8 bases, with 12 bases remaining between them. CDR3 sequence (DNA): TGTGCCACCAGCGAGCCCCAGGGGGAAAAACTGTTTTTT. Its translation: CATSEPQGEKLFF.

The rearrangement joins TRBV3-1 (or the pseudogene TRBV3-2) to TRBJ1-6; D is possibly TRBD1 (5 bases). Germline V CDR1 and CDR2: LGHDT, YNNKEL (reference sequence). V lost 0 bases and J lost 6, with 9 bases in between. The length of the CDR3 is 15 residues. The CDR3 coding sequence is TGTGCCAGCAGCCAAGATCCGAGGGGTAATTCACCCCTCCACTTT. Amino acid sequence: CASSQDPRGNSPLHF.